This record concerns one TCR beta chain sequence. Antigen specificity is unknown. Germline CDR1 LNHDA, CDR2 SQIVND (reference sequence). The CDR3 spans 14 residues. V was shortened by 1 base and J by 1 base, with 7 bases between the two germline ends. The source of the sample is a study of shared clonotypes between healthy human individuals. Background on the study: The donor pool was made up of two women and three men aged 18 to 49. General study points: Generation probabilities were higher for clonotypes shared across all four sorted-subset donors than for unshared ones.

Over several immunoSEQ plates, each subset's genomic DNA was distributed in even portions. Using immunoSEQ multiplex PCR, the repertoire was profiled, and TCRdb retains in-frame clones only, with some absent. The sample has 2 million to 3 million clones; 90% to 95% are singletons. The receptor was derived from a man in his late teens or twenties in good health. The chain has TRBV19 and TRBJ1-1; no reliable D call. The material sequenced was naive CD4+ T cells sorted from blood. As for subset: CD45RA+ positively selected. CDR3: CASSIGMQNTEAFF. The CDR3 DNA follows: TGTGCCAGTAGTATAGGGATGCAGAACACTGAAGCTTTCTTT. The full variable domain, with the rest looked up from reference TRBV19 and TRBJ1-1, is DGGITQSPKYLFRKEGQNVTLSCEQNLNHDAMYWYRQDPGQGLRLIYYSQIVNDFQKGDIAEGYSVSREKKESFPLTVTSAQKNPTAFYLCASSIGMQNTEAFFGQGTRLTVV.